This entry features one TCR beta chain sequence. Germline CDR1 reads SGHRS; CDR2 reads YFSETQ. The CDR3 totals 13 residues. Trimming pared 4 bases from V and 7 bases from J, leaving 14 bases between. Profiling relied on immunoSEQ multiplex PCR, and the TCRdb table lists in-frame clones only, not all of them. The sample includes about 200,000 clones, 75% to 90% of them seen just once. This specimen comes from a study of blood T cell repertoires in COVID-19. Whole-study context: Acute and convalescent COVID-19 specimens originated in the United States, Italy and Spain. Sources were T cells, B-cell-depleted T cells, or PBMCs; the material itself was cDNA or gDNA.

This rearrangement joins TRBV5-1 to TRBJ2-5; possible D gene TRBD2, 5 bases. Material: PBMCs or T cells enriched from blood (not recorded which). The receptor was isolated from a woman aged 25-40 years who had been exposed to COVID-19. CDR3 sequence: CASSKEAPGTQYF. The CDR3 bases are TGCGCCAGCAGCAAGGAGGCTCCGGGGACCCAGTACTTC.